The entry below describes one T cell receptor beta chain. The antigen it binds to is not known. There are no base qualities to consult, and no much larger clone falls within one base. The intended sense of this specimen's time point label: individuals recovered from natural SARS-CoV-2 infection. Trimming takes 10 bases from V and 4 bases from J, and the germline ends sit 17 bases apart. The CDR3 spans 14 residues, from the cysteine through the phenylalanine. CDR3 DNA is the only sequence kept; it has 42 bases, read in frame from the first base. The germline V gene (reference sequence) sets CDR1 to SGHNT and CDR2 to YYREEE. The data stem from a study of Ad26.COV2.S vaccination and SARS-CoV-2 variants (dated by TCRdb to 2020 to 2022). About the full investigation: The specificity and breadth of SARS-CoV-2-reactive T cell receptors after Ad26.COV2.S vaccination were assessed by TCRbeta repertoire sequencing. The TCR-sequenced set comprised about 32 samples: 19 Ad26.COV2.S vaccine recipients, 5 placebo recipients and 8 SARS-CoV-2 convalescent individuals. Summary of the overall study and its limitations: Higher spike-specific TCR breadth was observed in Ad26.COV2.S recipients than in placebo recipients (P = 0.0014). Substantial breadth of spike-specific CD8+ and CD4+ T cell responses was reported after vaccination. Comparable non-spike TCR breadth was observed between vaccine and placebo recipients, consistent with only spike being contained in the vaccine. According to the authors, total T cell responses may have been underestimated by the TCR breadth and depth analyses.

The immunoSEQ Assay was the method used to sequence TCRbeta CDR3 regions. After extraction, genomic DNA underwent amplification by bias-controlled multiplex PCR, followed by high-throughput sequencing. In the source study's methods: To quantify the absolute abundance of every unique TCRbeta CDR3 region, sequences were collapsed and filtered. T cell fraction was estimated by normalizing TCRbeta template counts to usable DNA, with usable DNA measured through amplification of reference genes found in all nucleated cells. Repertoire TCRs were annotated as SARS-CoV-2-specific by exact matching of V gene, CDR3 amino acid sequence and J gene to a known reactive TCR set. The reference SARS-CoV-2 TCR set was obtained from MIRA and was filtered for enrichment in COVID-19-positive ImmuneCODE repertoires, whereby public or cross-reactive TCRs were removed. Based on the MIRA antigens, annotated TCRs were further analysed at the level of specific ORF or position within ORF. Breadth was defined as the number of annotated unique rearrangements divided by the total number of unique productive rearrangements, and depth was defined as the summed frequency of the annotated unique rearrangements. Group comparisons of TCR breadth used two-sided Wilcoxon rank-sum tests. TCRdb retrieved this table from immuneACCESS and kept in-frame rearrangements only. Not all clones are present; in checked studies, unresolved V genes account for under half, and no reason is known for the remainder. The D gene and trimming were derived from the DNA, and the V and J assignments and clone size from that table. The table for this sample lists about 140,000 clones; 86% of them were counted only once. The biggest ten clones account for 4% to 6% of the sample.

The chain links TRBV5-4 with TRBJ2-2; perhaps TRBD1 is the D gene, with 6 bases matching. Here the sequenced sample was peripheral blood, taken after recovery from COVID-19. This clonotype was obtained from a human donor who had recovered from COVID-19. The DNA is TGTGCCTCGCACGAGGCCAGGGGCACCGGGGAGCTGTTTTTT. This sequence encodes CASHEARGTGELFF.